The 15 T cell receptor beta chains below all came from one sample that was sequenced in a study of radiotherapy plus CTLA-4 blockade in lung cancer. TCRdb's copy holds only in-frame clones and misses some; the assay was immunoSEQ multiplex PCR. This sample has 50,000 to 75,000 clones; 60% to 80% occur once, and the top ten carry 4% to 5%. The source material was peripheral blood, sampled from a patient treated with radiotherapy plus ipilimumab. These receptors all come from a human donor with non-small cell lung cancer who had a complete response to radiotherapy plus ipilimumab.

The chain uses TRBV9 and TRBJ1-2; perhaps TRBD1 as D (5 bases). Trimming removed 0 bases from V and 8 bases from J, with 11 bases in between. CDR3 length: 13 residues. CDR1 SGDLS and CDR2 YYNGEE come from the germline V gene. CDR3 nucleotide sequence: TGTGCCAGCAGCGTAGCTACGTGGGGGGGCTACACCTTC. Translated, it gives CASSVATWGGYTF.

The V call is TRBV6-5, the J call TRBJ2-3; D assignment may be TRBD1 or TRBD2 (5 bases each). This CDR3 contains 16 residues. Germline V CDR1 and CDR2: MNHEY, SVGAGI. Trimming removed 2 bases from V and 1 base from J, with 13 bases in between. The CDR3 DNA is TGTGCCAGCAGTTACCGAGGTGTGGGGGGCACAGATACGCAGTATTTT. Its protein is CASSYRGVGGTDTQYF.

The CDR3 nucleotides are TGTGCCTGGAGCCCTAGGGAGGGTCAAGGAATTGATAACATTCAGTACTTC. Translating gives CAWSPREGQGIDNIQYF. V gene TRBV30 combines with J gene TRBJ2-4; 7 nucleotides agree with TRBD2. Germline CDR1 reads GTSNPN; CDR2 reads SVGIG (reference sequence). This CDR3 has 17 residues. With V trimmed by 3 bases and J by 7 bases, 18 bases remained unmatched. Full variable domain (remainder filled in from reference TRBV30 and TRBJ2-4): SQTIHQWPATLVQPVGSPLSLECTVEGTSNPNLYWYRQAAGRGLQLLFYSVGIGQISSEVPQNLSASRPQDRQFILSSKKLLLSDSGFYLCAWSPREGQGIDNIQYFGAGTRLSVL.

This clone was recorded a few times. The chain recombines TRBV6-4 with TRBJ1-1, with a tentative D call TRBD1 (5 bases). The CDR3 has 15 amino acids. Germline assignment: CDR1 MRHNA and CDR2 SNTAGT. V lost 6 bases to trimming and J lost 0 bases, with 14 bases between them. This chain's CDR3 is CASRAGGTLNTEAFF. The CDR3 DNA reads as TGTGCCAGCAGGGCCGGAGGGACCCTGAACACTGAAGCTTTCTTT.

DNA of the CDR3: TGCGCCAGCAGCTGGATACTAGCGGGGGTAGGCGAGCAGTACGTC. Its translation: CASSWILAGVGEQYV. V gene TRBV5-1 combines with J gene TRBJ2-7, with 11 bases fitting TRBD2. Losses at the gene ends were 3 bases for V and 6 bases for J; bases not matched to a gene: 8. Germline CDR1 is SGHRS and CDR2 is YFSETQ. This CDR3 is 15 amino acids long.

About this clone: The same CDR3 can be traced to other DNA sequences in this sample. The chain employs TRBV20-1 and TRBJ2-1; D is undetermined. Trimming left V 5 bases short and J 7 bases short, with 9 bases between. The CDR3 covers 11 residues. Per the germline V gene, CDR1 is DFQATT and CDR2 is SNEGSKA (reference sequence). CDR3 nucleotide sequence: TGCAGTGCTTCTGGTGGGAATGAGCAGTTCTTC. This gives the protein CSASGGNEQFF.

This clone has only one observation. The chain recombines TRBV18 with TRBJ2-1, with TRBD2 matching 15 bases. V was clipped by 0 bases and J by 6 bases; unmatched bases: 3. The CDR3 sequence is 17 residues long. CDR1 KGHSH and CDR2 LQKENI come from the germline V gene. In nucleotides, the CDR3 is TGTGCCAGCTCACCACCGGGGGGACTAGCGGGAGGCAATGAGCAGTTCTTC. Translating it yields CASSPPGGLAGGNEQFF.

The chain has TRBV11-2 and TRBJ1-2; the D gene is possibly TRBD1 (6 bases). V lost 5 bases and J lost 4, with 11 bases in between. Per the germline V gene, CDR1 is SGHAT and CDR2 is FQNNGV. The CDR3 runs to 13 residues. The CDR3 reads CASSQPGAYGYTF. The DNA of the CDR3 is TGTGCCAGCAGCCAACCAGGGGCCTATGGCTACACCTTC.

The chain uses TRBV13 and TRBJ2-3, with 8 bases fitting TRBD2. The V and J ends lost 5 bases and 4 bases, in that order; junction bases with no gene match: 11. The CDR3 is made up of 16 amino acids. Per germline, CDR1 PRHDT and CDR2 FYEKMQ (reference sequence). This CDR3 is CASSPQRERWADTQYF. The CDR3, as DNA: TGTGCCAGCAGCCCACAGCGGGAGCGGTGGGCAGATACGCAGTATTTT.

J is TRBJ2-6 and V is TRBV7-2, with unresolved D. The CDR3 sequence is 15 residues long. Germline CDR1 is SGHTA and CDR2 is FQGNSA. V lost 5 bases to trimming and J lost 0 bases, with 8 bases between them. CDR3 protein: CASSPSYSGANVLTF. The CDR3 DNA is TGTGCCAGCAGCCCTAGTTACTCTGGGGCCAACGTCCTGACTTTC.

V and J are TRBV9 and TRBJ1-5, with 11 bases aligning to TRBD1. Germline V gives CDR1 SGDLS, CDR2 YYNGEE. This CDR3 region has 19 residues. V lost 0 bases and J lost 2; bases outside the gene matches: 10. In nucleotides, the CDR3 is TGTGCCAGCAGCGTAGCTTGGGACAGGGGGAAGTATCGCAATCAGCCCCAGCATTTT. Its protein product is CASSVAWDRGKYRNQPQHF.

The chain recombines TRBV5-4 with TRBJ2-5, with D tentatively TRBD2 (5 bases). Germline CDR1 is SGHNT and CDR2 is YYREEE (reference sequence). The V end lost 3 bases, the J end lost 1 base, and 13 bases lay between the germline ends. This CDR3 is built from 15 residues. In DNA, the CDR3 is TGTGCCAGCAGCTCCGACCCGGGATCCCAAGAGACCCAGTACTTC. The encoded protein is CASSSDPGSQETQYF. The full variable domain, with the rest looked up from reference TRBV5-4 and TRBJ2-5, is ETGVTQSPTHLIKTRGQQVTLRCSSQSGHNTVSWYQQALGQGPQFIFQYYREEENGRGNFPPRFSGLQFPNYSSELNVNALELDDSALYLCASSSDPGSQETQYFGPGTRLLVL.

V usage is TRBV6-1 and J usage is TRBJ1-5; D call uncertain. The germline gives CDR1 MNHNS, CDR2 SASEGT. The length of the CDR3 is 15 residues. V was clipped by 4 bases and J by 7 bases, with 17 bases between them. The DNA of the CDR3 is TGTGCCAGCAGTGCCCCCGGACTGATCGGCCAGCCCCAGCATTTT. Translating gives CASSAPGLIGQPQHF.

The gene calls are TRBV28 and TRBJ1-1; D not certain. The V and J ends lost 2 bases and 7 bases respectively, with 11 bases between them. The CDR3 spans 13 residues. Germline loops: CDR1 MDHEN, CDR2 SYDVKM. For the CDR3, the DNA is TGTGCCAGCAGTTTAAACCAGGCGAGTGAAGCTTTCTTT. It specifies CASSLNQASEAFF.

This rearrangement joins TRBV27 to TRBJ2-7, with 7 bases aligning to TRBD1. V was pared by 6 bases and J by 2 bases, with 7 bases of the junction left unmatched. This CDR3 spans 14 amino acids. Germline lookup yields CDR1 MNHEY and CDR2 SMNVEV (reference sequence). The CDR3: CASRVPGQTYEQYF. CDR3 sequence (DNA): TGTGCCAGCAGGGTGCCGGGACAGACCTACGAGCAGTACTTC.